A single sample gave rise to the 32 T cell receptor beta chains below, sequenced in a study of shared clonotypes between healthy human individuals. The method was immunoSEQ multiplex PCR; TCRdb's version includes in-frame clones alone and lacks a portion of them. The sample contains 550,000 to 700,000 clones, 73% of which appear only once. Material: memory CD4+ T cells sorted from blood. The sample's subset: CD45RA-negative fraction. The receptor set was obtained from a woman aged 25 to 39 in good health.

The J gene is TRBJ1-2, the V gene TRBV4-1, with 7 positions matching TRBD1. Germline CDR1 and CDR2: MGHRA and YSYEKL. The CDR3 spans 15 residues. Trimming took 1 base from V and 7 from J; bases not matched to a gene: 9. This CDR3 reads CASSQGQGGMVGYTF. CDR3 nucleotide sequence: TGCGCCAGCAGCCAAGGGCAGGGGGGTATGGTTGGCTACACCTTC.

The chain couples TRBV5-5 to TRBJ1-5; D is unclear. This CDR3 comprises 13 residues. The germline CDR1 and CDR2 sequences are SGHKS and YYEKEE (reference sequence). Trimming shortened V by 5 bases and J by 9 bases, and 15 bases separated the two germline ends. The CDR3 DNA reads TGTGCCAGCAGTATAGAAGGTGAGGCGCCCCAGCATTTT. Amino acids: CASSIEGEAPQHF.

The chain uses TRBV13 and TRBJ2-5, with a weak D call TRBD2 (5 bases). TRBJ2-7 explains the end of the DNA better; the J call may be wrong. Germline CDR1 PRHDT, CDR2 FYEKMQ (reference sequence). The CDR3 contains 13 residues. CDR3 DNA: TGTGCCAGCAGCAGCGGTCCTACCTACGAGCAGTACTTC. Translation gives CASSSGPTYEQYF.

The chain recombines TRBV2 with TRBJ1-3; TRBD1 agrees at 9 bases. Germline lookup yields CDR1 SNHLY and CDR2 FYNNEI. Unmatched junction bases numbered 7, after V lost 6 bases and J lost 4 bases. The CDR3 contains 15 residues. CDR3 protein: CASRLVGTGGNTIYF. The CDR3 nucleotides read TGTGCCAGCAGACTCGTTGGGACAGGGGGAAACACCATATATTTT.

The chain links TRBV18 to TRBJ2-4; TRBD1 agrees at 7 bases. This CDR3 has 14 amino acids. In germline, CDR1 is KGHSH, CDR2 LQKENI. V trimming: 4 bases; J trimming: 6 bases; junction bases outside the gene matches: 6. For the CDR3, the DNA is TGTGCCAGCTCACAACAGGGGTGGAGAAACATTCAGTACTTC. Translation: CASSQQGWRNIQYF.

A few counts support this clone. V and J are TRBV6-5 and TRBJ1-2, with TRBD1 identical over 8 bases. The length of the CDR3 is 14 residues. V shed 0 bases, J shed 7 bases, and the junction held 4 bases outside the gene matches. From germline, CDR1 is MNHEY and CDR2 SVGAGI. CDR3 protein: CASSYSDRAGGYTF. Written as DNA, the CDR3 is TGTGCCAGCAGTTACTCGGACAGGGCGGGTGGCTACACCTTC.

This sequence joins TRBV11-2 and TRBJ1-1; D gene unclear. The V and J ends lost 5 bases and 1 base respectively, with 11 bases between them. The germline gives CDR1 SGHAT, CDR2 FQNNGV. The CDR3 is 14 amino acids. The CDR3 protein is CASSNIRRNTEAFF. For the CDR3, the DNA is TGTGCCAGCAGCAATATCAGGAGGAACACTGAAGCTTTCTTT.

The V call is TRBV18, the J call TRBJ2-7; D unresolved. Deletions cut 3 bases from V and 0 bases from J, with 9 bases between. This CDR3 region has 14 residues. Germline V gene lookup returns CDR1 KGHSH and CDR2 LQKENI. CDR3 DNA: TGTGCCAGCTCACCGAACGAAGGCTCCTACGAGCAGTACTTC. This encodes CASSPNEGSYEQYF.

The rearrangement links TRBV28 to TRBJ1-5, with D perhaps TRBD1 (5 bases). V lost 9 bases, J lost 5 bases, and 17 bases lay in between. Germline V CDR1 and CDR2: MDHEN, SYDVKM. The CDR3 length is 14 residues. As DNA, the CDR3 is TGTGCCAGGTCCCAGGGTCCGGGTGATCAGCCCCAGCATTTT. Translating gives CARSQGPGDQPQHF.

The chain joins TRBV6-1 to TRBJ2-7; 7 positions match TRBD2. CDR3 length: 16 residues. Germline trimming cut 1 base from V and 2 bases from J; bases unmatched to any gene: 8. Germline V lookup: CDR1 MNHNS, CDR2 SASEGT. Here the CDR3 DNA reads TGTGCCAGCAGTGAAGTTGGCGGGAGTCCTACCTACGAGCAGTACTTC. Amino acid sequence: CASSEVGGSPTYEQYF.

The rearrangement links TRBV2 to TRBJ2-2, with no clear D. This CDR3 has 14 residues. Germline loops: CDR1 SNHLY, CDR2 FYNNEI. V was clipped by 7 bases and J by 1 base, with 10 bases between them. CDR3 sequence (DNA): TGTGCCAGCATGGTACGGCAGAACACCGGGGAGCTGTTTTTT. Encoded protein: CASMVRQNTGELFF.

The V call is TRBV2, the J call TRBJ2-7, with a tentative D call TRBD2 (6 bases). The V gene's germline CDR1 is SNHLY and CDR2 FYNNEI. Trimming left V 6 bases short and J 2 bases short, with 17 bases between. The CDR3 covers 15 residues. The CDR3 is CASRKGLLVAYEQYF. The CDR3 DNA reads TGTGCCAGCAGGAAGGGACTGTTGGTGGCCTACGAGCAGTACTTC.

V and J are TRBV19 and TRBJ1-1; D unclear. Between the trimmed V and J ends, which lost 7 bases and 2 bases, there was a span of 20 bases. The CDR3 runs to 16 residues. The germline V gene has CDR1 LNHDA and CDR2 SQIVND (reference sequence). The CDR3 protein is CASISPLRAGNTEAFF. The CDR3 region has the DNA TGTGCCAGTATTTCCCCTCTCCGGGCAGGCAACACTGAAGCTTTCTTT.

As concerns this clone: This same CDR3 is encoded by further DNA sequences in the sample. This chain uses TRBV7-9 with TRBJ2-3; D perhaps matches TRBD1 (5 bases). Per the germline V gene, CDR1 is SEHNR and CDR2 is FQNEAQ (reference sequence). The germline V and J ends were trimmed by 6 bases and 4 bases, with 5 bases remaining between them. The CDR3 runs to 11 residues. This CDR3 reads CASRGADTQYF. DNA for the CDR3: TGTGCCAGCAGAGGGGCAGATACGCAGTATTTT.

This clone has just a few counts. The rearrangement uses TRBV29-1 and TRBJ2-5; weak D call: TRBD2 (7 bases). V shed 4 bases and J shed 4 bases, with 13 bases lying between them. Per the germline V gene, CDR1 is SQVTM and CDR2 is ANQGSEA. This CDR3 has 13 residues. The CDR3 region is CSVGGGSPETQYF. For the CDR3, the DNA is TGCAGCGTTGGGGGGGGCAGTCCAGAGACCCAGTACTTC. The full variable domain, rest sourced from reference TRBV29-1 and TRBJ2-5, is SAVISQKPSRDICQRGTSLTIQCQVDSQVTMMFWYRQQPGQSLTLIATANQGSEATYESGFVIDKFPISRPNLTFSTLTVSNMSPEDSSIYLCSVGGGSPETQYFGPGTRLLVL.

This clone occurred once. The chain uses TRBV21-1 and TRBJ1-5; TRBD1, as called in the table, went unchecked against the DNA. TRBV21-1 is designated a pseudogene. CDR3 size: 17 residues. The DNA of the CDR3 is TGTGCCAGCAGCAAAGAGGTGTCGACAGGGTGCGATCAGCCCCAGCATTTT. It translates to CASSKEVSTGCDQPQHF.

V usage is TRBV5-1 and J usage is TRBJ2-3; 14 bases map to TRBD2. The CDR3 spans 16 residues. The junction had 7 bases not matched to a gene; V was cut back by 4 bases and J by 6 bases. In germline, CDR1 is SGHRS, CDR2 YFSETQ. CDR3 residues: CASSLRTSGRLDTQYF. DNA for the CDR3: TGCGCCAGCAGCCTAAGGACTAGCGGGAGGTTGGATACGCAGTATTTT.

The table lists this clone with a few counts. The chain combines TRBV10-1 with TRBJ2-6; no reliable D call. The CDR3 has 15 residues. Germline CDR1 reads WNHNN; CDR2 reads SYGVQD (reference sequence). Trimming removed 4 bases from V and 2 bases from J, with 9 bases in between. The CDR3 nucleotides are TGCGCCAGCAGTGGCCTGGGTGCTGGGGCCAACGTCCTGACTTTC. Protein: CASSGLGAGANVLTF.

The chain links TRBV28 to TRBJ2-5; no clear D. Per germline, CDR1 MDHEN and CDR2 SYDVKM. V was shortened by 3 bases and J by 1 base, with 15 bases between the two germline ends. The CDR3 is made up of 16 amino acids. The CDR3 DNA is TGTGCCAGCAGTTTGGCCGGACCGCTAAGCCAAGAGACCCAGTACTTC. It translates to CASSLAGPLSQETQYF.

This rearrangement joins TRBV28 to TRBJ1-3; 7 bases agree with TRBD1. The CDR3 has 13 residues. Trimming removed 3 bases from V and 9 bases from J; junction bases left unmatched: 5. Germline V gene sequence: CDR1 MDHEN, CDR2 SYDVKM. The CDR3 region is CASSLPGGGTIYF. In nucleotides, the CDR3 is TGTGCCAGCAGTTTGCCAGGGGGGGGCACCATATATTTT.

The V call is TRBV19, the J call TRBJ1-2, with 7 bases lining up with TRBD1. The CDR3 runs to 14 residues. Germline CDR1 is LNHDA and CDR2 is SQIVND (reference sequence). The V gene end was trimmed by 7 bases and the J gene end by 3 bases; junction bases not matched to a gene: 8. The CDR3 coding sequence is TGTGCCAGTACCGGGACAGCCCGGCACTATGGCTACACCTTC. It encodes CASTGTARHYGYTF.

This chain links TRBV27 with TRBJ2-3, with D perhaps TRBD2 (5 bases). The V gene lost 6 bases and the J gene lost 1 base, with 14 bases spanning the gap. CDR1 and CDR2 from the germline V gene are MNHEY and SMNVEV (reference sequence). The CDR3 loop spans 15 amino acids. Written as DNA, the CDR3 is TGTGCCAGCAGACTCAGACCCGGGGGCACAGATACGCAGTATTTT. The encoded protein is CASRLRPGGTDTQYF.

The chain recombines TRBV5-8 with TRBJ2-1, with D unclear. With 2 bases removed from V and 3 bases from J, the gap between germline ends came to 24 bases. The CDR3 runs 19 residues. CDR1 is SGHTS, CDR2 YDEGEE, per germline. CDR3 loop: CASSFPYAPAGKGYNEQFF. The CDR3 bases are TGTGCCAGCAGCTTTCCTTATGCTCCTGCTGGAAAGGGCTACAATGAGCAGTTCTTC.

This clone was observed a few times. The rearrangement links TRBV4-2 to TRBJ2-3; 9 bases are a match to TRBD2. V shed 5 bases and J 6 bases; nucleotides not matched to a gene: 12. This CDR3 comprises 16 residues. Germline V gene lookup returns CDR1 LGHNA and CDR2 YNFKEQ. The CDR3 here is CASSLVAGLAGDTQYF. The CDR3 nucleotides read TGTGCCAGCAGCTTGGTCGCGGGACTAGCAGGGGATACGCAGTATTTT.

The chain uses TRBV2 and TRBJ1-2; D gene uncertain. This CDR3 is 15 amino acids long. Germline lookup yields CDR1 SNHLY and CDR2 FYNNEI. Trimming removed 0 bases at V and 0 bases at J, with 8 bases between. CDR3 nucleotides: TGTGCCAGCAGTGAAGCGGCGGTGGCTAACTATGGCTACACCTTC. Its protein is CASSEAAVANYGYTF.

This chain uses TRBV2 with TRBJ2-1; 7 bases are shared with TRBD2. CDR1 is SNHLY and CDR2 is FYNNEI in the germline V gene. The CDR3 is made up of 15 amino acids. Losses at the gene ends were 6 bases for V and 4 bases for J; bases not matched to a gene: 9. The CDR3 reads CASSASGGLYNEQFF. The CDR3 DNA is TGTGCCAGCAGCGCCTCGGGGGGTCTTTACAATGAGCAGTTCTTC.

In nucleotides, the CDR3 is TGTGCCAGCAGTGAATCCGGGACAGTTAAGGATGAGCAGTTCTTC. Protein sequence: CASSESGTVKDEQFF. The rearrangement links TRBV25-1 to TRBJ2-1, with 7 bases aligning to TRBD1. The CDR3 contains 15 residues. V lost 1 base and J lost 8; bases outside the gene matches: 8. Germline V gives CDR1 MGHDK, CDR2 SYGVNS.

This clone occurred a few times. The chain recombines TRBV6-5 with TRBJ2-1, with D unclear. Per germline, CDR1 MNHEY and CDR2 SVGAGI. This CDR3 is built from 14 residues. V lost 4 bases and J lost 0, with 7 bases in between. The CDR3: CASSLSASYNEQFF. In DNA form, the CDR3 reads TGTGCCAGCAGTTTGTCGGCCTCCTACAATGAGCAGTTCTTC.

This clone has more than one count but fewer than ten. The V and J genes are TRBV6-5 and TRBJ2-2; no clear D. The CDR3 totals 13 residues. Germline V gene sequence: CDR1 MNHEY, CDR2 SVGAGI. Trimming stripped 6 bases from V and 8 bases from J, with 13 bases between. CDR3 in DNA: TGTGCCAGCAGCCCATGGACGGAGGGGGAGCTGTTTTTT. As protein: CASSPWTEGELFF.

Comment on this clone: Other DNA sequences from this sample encode an identical CDR3 as well. The V call is TRBV28, the J call TRBJ1-5; D is unresolved. The CDR3 length is 13 residues. Trimming left V 5 bases short and J 3 bases short, with 8 bases between. CDR1 is MDHEN and CDR2 is SYDVKM in the germline V gene. The CDR3 DNA follows: TGTGCCAGCAGTAGCCAGGTCAATCAGCCCCAGCATTTT. Protein: CASSSQVNQPQHF.

The chain links TRBV6-6 to TRBJ2-5; perhaps D is TRBD1 or TRBD2 (7 bases each). The V gene lost 2 bases and the J gene lost 2 bases, with 15 bases spanning the gap. The CDR3 length is 16 residues. Germline-derived CDR1 and CDR2 are MNHNY and SVGAGI (reference sequence). The CDR3 reads CASSYEGGGGQETQYF. The CDR3 DNA reads as TGTGCCAGCAGTTACGAAGGGGGCGGGGGTCAAGAGACCCAGTACTTC.

The gene calls are TRBV6-5 and TRBJ1-1; no definite D call. CDR3 length: 11 residues. Germline V gene sequence: CDR1 MNHEY, CDR2 SVGAGI. V lost 1 base to trimming and J lost 10 bases, with 7 bases between them. CDR3 DNA sequence: TGTGCCAGCAGTTACTGGGGTGGAGCTTTCTTT. Encoded protein: CASSYWGGAFF.